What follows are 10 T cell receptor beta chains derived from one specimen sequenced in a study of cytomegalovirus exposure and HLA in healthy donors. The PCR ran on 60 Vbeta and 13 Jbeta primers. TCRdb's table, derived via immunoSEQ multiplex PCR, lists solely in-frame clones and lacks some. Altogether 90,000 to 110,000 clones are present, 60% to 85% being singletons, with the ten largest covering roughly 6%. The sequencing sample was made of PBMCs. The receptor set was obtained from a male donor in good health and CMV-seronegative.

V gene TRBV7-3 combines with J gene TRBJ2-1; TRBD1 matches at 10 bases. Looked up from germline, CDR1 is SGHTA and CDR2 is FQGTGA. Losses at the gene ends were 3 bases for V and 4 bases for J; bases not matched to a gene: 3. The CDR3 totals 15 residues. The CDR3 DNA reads TGTGCCAGCAGCTTCGACAGGGGGCCATACAATGAGCAGTTCTTC. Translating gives CASSFDRGPYNEQFF.

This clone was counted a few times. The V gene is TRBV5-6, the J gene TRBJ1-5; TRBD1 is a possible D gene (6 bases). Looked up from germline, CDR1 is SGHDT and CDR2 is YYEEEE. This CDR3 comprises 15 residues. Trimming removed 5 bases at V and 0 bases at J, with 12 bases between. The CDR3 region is CASRKQGDSNQPQHF. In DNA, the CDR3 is TGTGCCAGCAGGAAACAGGGAGATAGCAATCAGCCCCAGCATTTT.

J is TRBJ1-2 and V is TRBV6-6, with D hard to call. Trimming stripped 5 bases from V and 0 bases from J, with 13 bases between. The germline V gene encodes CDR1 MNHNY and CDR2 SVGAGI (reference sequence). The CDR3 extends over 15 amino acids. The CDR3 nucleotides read TGTGCCAGCAGTCCCCGGCAGGTATCTAACTATGGCTACACCTTC. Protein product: CASSPRQVSNYGYTF.

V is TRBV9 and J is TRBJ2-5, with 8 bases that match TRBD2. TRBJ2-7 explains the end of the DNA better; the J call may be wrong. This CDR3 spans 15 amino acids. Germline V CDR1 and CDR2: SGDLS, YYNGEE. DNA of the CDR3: TGTGCCAGCAGCCCCGTGAGCGGGAGTCCCTACGAGCAGTACTTC. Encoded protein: CASSPVSGSPYEQYF.

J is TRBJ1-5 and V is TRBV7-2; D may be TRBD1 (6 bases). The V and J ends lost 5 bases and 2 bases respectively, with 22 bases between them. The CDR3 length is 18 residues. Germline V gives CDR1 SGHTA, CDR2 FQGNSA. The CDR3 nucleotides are TGTGCCAGCAGCCAGGGGTCAGGGTTCGGCTTCGGCAATCAGCCCCAGCATTTT. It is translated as CASSQGSGFGFGNQPQHF.

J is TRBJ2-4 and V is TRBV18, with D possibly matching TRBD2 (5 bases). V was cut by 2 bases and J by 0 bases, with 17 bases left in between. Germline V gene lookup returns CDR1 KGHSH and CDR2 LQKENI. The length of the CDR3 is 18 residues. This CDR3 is CASSPGIPPTRAKNIQYF. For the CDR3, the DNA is TGTGCCAGCTCACCAGGGATCCCCCCCACTAGAGCCAAAAACATTCAGTACTTC.

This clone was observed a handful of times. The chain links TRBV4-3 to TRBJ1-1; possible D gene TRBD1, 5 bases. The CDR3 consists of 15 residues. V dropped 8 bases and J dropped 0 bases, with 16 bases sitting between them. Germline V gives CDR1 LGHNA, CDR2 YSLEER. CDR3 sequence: CASRWGRKVNTEAFF. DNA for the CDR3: TGCGCCAGCCGTTGGGGGAGGAAGGTGAACACTGAAGCTTTCTTT.

The CDR3 sequence is CASSLESGGLGGYTF. The CDR3 DNA reads as TGTGCCAGCAGCTTAGAATCGGGGGGTCTGGGGGGCTACACCTTC. The chain carries TRBV7-9 and TRBJ1-2; possibly TRBD1 for D (5 bases). In germline, CDR1 is SEHNR, CDR2 FQNEAQ (reference sequence). V lost 1 base, J lost 8 bases, and 17 bases lay in between. CDR3 length: 15 amino acids.

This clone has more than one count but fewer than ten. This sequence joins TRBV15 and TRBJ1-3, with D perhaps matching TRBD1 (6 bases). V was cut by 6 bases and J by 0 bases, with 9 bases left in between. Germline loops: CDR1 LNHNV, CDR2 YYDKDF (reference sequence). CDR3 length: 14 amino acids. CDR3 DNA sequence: TGTGCCACCAGTGACAGGAGCTCTGGAAACACCATATATTTT. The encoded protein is CATSDRSSGNTIYF.

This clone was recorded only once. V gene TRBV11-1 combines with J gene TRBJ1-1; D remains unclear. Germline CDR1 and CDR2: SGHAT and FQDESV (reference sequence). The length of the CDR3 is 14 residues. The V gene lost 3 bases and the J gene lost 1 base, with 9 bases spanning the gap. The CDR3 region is CASSLARQNTEAFF. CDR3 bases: TGTGCCAGCAGCTTGGCCAGGCAGAACACTGAAGCTTTCTTT.